The 29 T cell receptor beta chains presented below share a single source sample, sequenced in a study of technical replicates of blood from several donors. Sequencing was performed with immunoSEQ multiplex PCR; in TCRdb, only in-frame clones are kept and a portion is missing. The sample comprises about 84,000 clones, 95% to 98% of which are singletons, and approximately 0.14% rests with the top ten. Sequenced: T cells isolated from PBMCs. The receptors come from a human donor in good health.

CDR3 protein: CAWSVRRTGQNQPQHF. CDR3 in DNA: TGTGCCTGGAGTGTGAGAAGAACAGGCCAAAATCAGCCCCAGCATTTT. The chain couples TRBV30 to TRBJ1-5; tentative D call: TRBD1 (5 bases). This CDR3 region has 16 residues. The germline CDR1 and CDR2 sequences are GTSNPN and SVGIG (reference sequence). V was cut by 0 bases and J by 4 bases, with 16 bases left in between.

Written as DNA, the CDR3 is TGTGCCAGCAGCAGTAGGGGGACAGGCGTTATCTCTGGAAACACCATATATTTT. Translated: CASSSRGTGVISGNTIYF. The V gene is TRBV27, the J gene TRBJ1-3; TRBD1 agrees at 8 bases. Germline V gene lookup returns CDR1 MNHEY and CDR2 SMNVEV (reference sequence). V was clipped by 6 bases and J by 0 bases; unmatched bases: 13. CDR3 size: 18 residues.

The chain combines TRBV7-9 with TRBJ1-2; 8 bases are a match to TRBD1. The CDR3 consists of 15 residues. Germline trimming cut 1 base from V and 3 bases from J; bases unmatched to any gene: 4. Germline loops: CDR1 SEHNR, CDR2 FQNEAQ (reference sequence). CDR3 loop: CASSLGVGQDYGYTF. Written as DNA, the CDR3 is TGTGCCAGCAGCTTAGGGGTGGGACAGGACTATGGCTACACCTTC.

V is TRBV7-2 and J is TRBJ2-2; D unclear. CDR3 length equals 14 residues. Trimming removed 1 base from V and 4 bases from J, with 7 bases in between. The germline V gene has CDR1 SGHTA and CDR2 FQGNSA. Here the CDR3 DNA reads TGTGCCAGCAGCTTAGAGAGGTTCACCGGGGAGCTGTTTTTT. Its protein product is CASSLERFTGELFF. Full variable domain (remainder filled in from reference TRBV7-2 and TRBJ2-2): GAGVSQSPSNKVTEKGKDVELRCDPISGHTALYWYRQSLGQGLEFLIYFQGNSAPDKSGLPSDRFSAERTGGSVSTLTIQRTQQEDSAVYLCASSLERFTGELFFGEGSRLTVL.

This chain uses TRBV19 with TRBJ1-3; maybe TRBD1 (5 bases). The CDR3 is 16 residues long. The germline V and J ends were trimmed by 7 bases and 0 bases, with 16 bases remaining between them. Germline assignment: CDR1 LNHDA and CDR2 SQIVND (reference sequence). The CDR3 loop reads CASNGPGPSSGNTIYF. The CDR3, as DNA: TGTGCCAGTAATGGCCCAGGGCCGAGCTCTGGAAACACCATATATTTT.

The V call is TRBV19, the J call TRBJ1-5; 8 bases are shared with TRBD1. V trimming: 3 bases; J trimming: 3 bases; junction bases outside the gene matches: 4. The germline V gene encodes CDR1 LNHDA and CDR2 SQIVND (reference sequence). This CDR3 has 15 amino acids. As DNA, the CDR3 is TGTGCCAGTAGTATGAGGGACAGGTTCAATCAGCCCCAGCATTTT. Translated, it gives CASSMRDRFNQPQHF.

CDR3 amino acids: CASSTKTGTGSTDTQYF. For the CDR3, the DNA is TGTGCCAGCAGCACTAAGACCGGGACAGGGAGCACAGATACGCAGTATTTT. V gene TRBV11-3 combines with J gene TRBJ2-3; 9 nucleotides agree with TRBD1. Trimming removed 5 bases from V and 0 bases from J; junction bases left unmatched: 9. Germline CDR1 and CDR2: SGHNT and YENEEA. CDR3 size: 17 residues.

The chain joins TRBV19 to TRBJ2-7; 11 bases line up with TRBD2. The germline gives CDR1 LNHDA, CDR2 SQIVND (reference sequence). The V gene end was trimmed by 5 bases and the J gene end by 2 bases; junction bases not matched to a gene: 8. This CDR3 comprises 16 residues. The CDR3 sequence: CASSVGSGGAAYEQYF. The DNA of the CDR3 is TGTGCCAGTAGTGTTGGTAGCGGGGGGGCCGCCTACGAGCAGTACTTC.

This chain connects TRBV27 to TRBJ2-1; TRBD2 matches at 7 bases. V shed 6 bases and J 0 bases; nucleotides not matched to a gene: 2. The CDR3 consists of 14 residues. Germline V gene sequence: CDR1 MNHEY, CDR2 SMNVEV (reference sequence). This CDR3 is CASSIAGSYNEQFF. Here the CDR3 DNA reads TGTGCCAGCAGCATAGCGGGCTCCTACAATGAGCAGTTCTTC.

This chain uses TRBV29-1 with TRBJ2-7, with 14 bases aligning to TRBD2. The ends lost 7 bases at V and 4 bases at J; junction bases unmatched: 9. CDR3 size: 15 residues. CDR1 and CDR2 from the germline V gene are SQVTM and ANQGSEA. CDR3 region: CSATGTSGGPYEQYF. The CDR3 bases are TGCAGCGCGACCGGGACTAGCGGGGGCCCGTACGAGCAGTACTTC.

In DNA form, the CDR3 reads TGCAGCGTTTCACTAGCGGGGGGGGATACGCAGTATTTT. Amino acids: CSVSLAGGDTQYF. The chain links TRBV29-1 to TRBJ2-3; 13 bases fit TRBD2. The V and J ends lost 5 bases and 6 bases, in that order; junction bases with no gene match: 2. The CDR3 length is 13 residues. From germline, CDR1 is SQVTM and CDR2 ANQGSEA.

The chain carries TRBV7-6 and TRBJ2-7; unclear D gene. The germline V gene encodes CDR1 SGHVS and CDR2 FNYEAQ. The V end lost 2 bases, the J end lost 2 bases, and 13 bases lay between the germline ends. The CDR3 sequence is 15 residues long. CDR3 region: CASSLSPPPTYEQYF. CDR3 bases: TGTGCCAGCAGCTTATCCCCCCCACCTACCTACGAGCAGTACTTC. Based on the CDR3 plus reference TRBV7-6 and TRBJ2-7, the full variable domain is GAGVSQSPRYKVTKRGQDVALRCDPISGHVSLYWYRQALGQGPEFLTYFNYEAQQDKSGLPNDRFSAERPEGSISTLTIQRTEQRDSAMYRCASSLSPPPTYEQYFGPGTRLTVT.

The chain links TRBV18 to TRBJ1-1; tentative D call: TRBD1 (6 bases). CDR3 length equals 14 residues. Germline CDR1 and CDR2: KGHSH and LQKENI. The V gene lost 3 bases and the J gene lost 6 bases, with 14 bases spanning the gap. The CDR3 bases are TGTGCCAGCTCACCTCCGGCCAGGGGCCCTGAAGCTTTCTTT. Amino acids: CASSPPARGPEAFF.

The chain employs TRBV4-2 and TRBJ1-4, with 10 positions matching TRBD1. The CDR3 totals 17 residues. With 4 bases clipped from V and 5 bases from J, the junction kept 10 bases outside the gene matches. The germline gives CDR1 LGHNA, CDR2 YNFKEQ. In DNA, the CDR3 is TGTGCCAGCAGCCCAATCACCGGGACAGGGGCGAATGAAAAACTGTTTTTT. This encodes CASSPITGTGANEKLFF.

The rearrangement links TRBV9 to TRBJ2-1; tentatively, D is TRBD2 (5 bases). This CDR3 contains 16 residues. CDR1 and CDR2 from the germline V gene are SGDLS and YYNGEE. Trimming removed 0 bases from V and 1 base from J, with 11 bases in between. The CDR3 here is CASSVGLRVSYNEQFF. CDR3 nucleotide sequence: TGTGCCAGCAGCGTAGGATTGCGGGTATCCTACAATGAGCAGTTCTTC.

The chain has TRBV19 and TRBJ2-3; 7 nucleotides match TRBD2. Germline-derived CDR1 and CDR2 are LNHDA and SQIVND (reference sequence). This CDR3 has 16 residues. J lost 3 bases, V lost 4 bases, and 10 bases had no gene match. The CDR3 here is CASSTRPGLLTDTQYF. The CDR3, as DNA: TGTGCCAGTAGTACGAGACCGGGACTACTGACAGATACGCAGTATTTT.

The chain couples TRBV2 to TRBJ1-5; D not certain. The CDR3 has 16 residues. V was pared by 6 bases and J by 2 bases, with 17 bases between. The germline CDR1 and CDR2 sequences are SNHLY and FYNNEI. The CDR3 loop reads CASRPDLPQGNQPQHF. The CDR3 nucleotides read TGTGCCAGCAGACCCGACCTGCCTCAGGGCAATCAGCCCCAGCATTTT.

The chain is built from TRBV28 and TRBJ2-7; D is uncertain. The CDR3 consists of 12 residues. Trimming pared 1 base from V and 4 bases from J, leaving 5 bases between. Germline V gene sequence: CDR1 MDHEN, CDR2 SYDVKM. DNA of the CDR3: TGTGCCAGCAGTTTATTAGAGTACGAGCAGTACTTC. Protein sequence: CASSLLEYEQYF.

The chain uses TRBV27 and TRBJ2-1, with D perhaps TRBD2 (5 bases). V was trimmed by 6 bases and J by 0 bases, leaving 9 bases between them. Germline assignment: CDR1 MNHEY and CDR2 SMNVEV (reference sequence). The CDR3 contains 14 residues. CDR3 in amino acids: CASRDFSSYNEQFF. In DNA form, the CDR3 reads TGTGCCAGCAGGGACTTCAGCTCCTACAATGAGCAGTTCTTC.

V usage is TRBV27 and J usage is TRBJ1-5; D is unresolved. The CDR3 consists of 15 residues. The germline V and J ends were trimmed by 7 bases and 1 base, with 14 bases remaining between them. CDR1 is MNHEY and CDR2 is SMNVEV in the germline V gene (reference sequence). CDR3 protein: CASTRWAGSNQPQHF. For the CDR3, the DNA is TGTGCCAGCACCCGGTGGGCGGGAAGCAATCAGCCCCAGCATTTT.

The chain has TRBV4-1 and TRBJ1-4, with 7 bases aligning to TRBD1. Trimming at V came to 6 bases and at J to 3 bases, leaving 4 bases not matched to a gene. Germline lookup yields CDR1 MGHRA and CDR2 YSYEKL. The CDR3 has 14 amino acids. CDR3 amino acids: CASRGGTANEKLFF. The DNA for the CDR3 is TGCGCCAGCAGAGGGGGGACAGCTAATGAAAAACTGTTTTTT.

The chain recombines TRBV5-1 with TRBJ2-7; 9 nucleotides align to TRBD2. The germline CDR1 and CDR2 sequences are SGHRS and YFSETQ. The CDR3 consists of 14 residues. The junction had 9 bases not matched to a gene; V was cut back by 6 bases and J by 5 bases. CDR3 nucleotides: TGCGCCAGCAACGCTTTAGCGGGAGAGGACGAGCAGTACTTC. This codes for CASNALAGEDEQYF.

The chain links TRBV11-3 to TRBJ2-1; 8 bases fit TRBD2. This CDR3 spans 16 amino acids. The V and J ends lost 4 bases and 7 bases, in that order; junction bases with no gene match: 12. The germline gives CDR1 SGHNT, CDR2 YENEEA. CDR3: CASSSEGLVRSNEQFF. DNA of the CDR3: TGTGCCAGCAGCTCGGAGGGACTAGTACGTTCGAATGAGCAGTTCTTC.

In its sample, this clone was seen once. V and J are TRBV28 and TRBJ2-7; D is undetermined. CDR1 MDHEN and CDR2 SYDVKM come from the germline V gene. The CDR3 contains 13 residues. V lost 5 bases, J lost 3 bases, and 11 bases lay in between. The CDR3 sequence is CASSLGDGYEQYF. The CDR3 coding sequence is TGTGCCAGCAGTCTAGGCGACGGCTACGAGCAGTACTTC. The variable domain in full, with the rest retrieved from reference TRBV28 and TRBJ2-7, is DVKVTQSSRYLVKRTGEKVFLECVQDMDHENMFWYRQDPGLGLRLIYFSYDVKMKEKGDIPEGYSVSREKKERFSLILESASTNQTSMYLCASSLGDGYEQYFGPGTRLTVT.

The chain is built from TRBV28 and TRBJ1-5; no clear D. Per germline, CDR1 MDHEN and CDR2 SYDVKM. V lost 4 bases to trimming and J lost 0 bases, with 13 bases between them. CDR3 length: 16 residues. DNA of the CDR3: TGTGCCAGCAGTTACTTTGAGGTCCCTAGCAATCAGCCCCAGCATTTT. This encodes CASSYFEVPSNQPQHF.

This chain joins TRBV29-1 and TRBJ2-1, with TRBD2 matching over 10 bases. The CDR3 spans 15 residues. Germline-derived CDR1 and CDR2 are SQVTM and ANQGSEA. With 6 bases clipped from V and 8 bases from J, the junction kept 13 bases outside the gene matches. The CDR3 nucleotides are TGCAGCGTGATCGGGATAGCGGGAGGTGGCCATGAGCAGTTCTTC. It is translated as CSVIGIAGGGHEQFF.

V is TRBV11-2 and J is TRBJ2-1, with a weak D call TRBD2 (5 bases). The V end lost 1 base, the J end lost 4 bases, and 5 bases lay between the germline ends. The germline CDR1 and CDR2 sequences are SGHAT and FQNNGV. The CDR3 spans 13 residues. CDR3 region: CASSLGTYNEQFF. CDR3 bases: TGTGCCAGCAGCTTAGGGACTTACAATGAGCAGTTCTTC. Drawing the rest from reference TRBV11-2 and TRBJ2-1, the complete variable domain is EAGVAQSPRYKIIEKRQSVAFWCNPISGHATLYWYQQILGQGPKLLIQFQNNGVVDDSQLPKDRFSAERLKGVDSTLKIQPAKLEDSAVYLCASSLGTYNEQFFGPGTRLTVL.

The V and J genes are TRBV7-8 and TRBJ1-1, with TRBD1 matching 7 bases. V gave up 5 bases and J gave up 6 bases; unmatched junction bases: 12. In germline, CDR1 is SGHVS, CDR2 FQNEAQ. The CDR3 length is 15 residues. The CDR3 sequence is CASSLLDRTGSEAFF. CDR3 nucleotides: TGTGCCAGCAGCCTCCTGGACAGGACGGGTTCTGAAGCTTTCTTT.

This chain links TRBV11-2 with TRBJ2-5; 7 bases are shared with TRBD1. Germline-derived CDR1 and CDR2 are SGHAT and FQNNGV. J lost 2 bases, V lost 4 bases, and 7 bases had no gene match. The CDR3 contains 15 residues. In DNA, the CDR3 is TGTGCCAGCAGCTCGTGGACAGGAAAACAAGAGACCCAGTACTTC. The encoded protein is CASSSWTGKQETQYF.